Below are 17 T cell receptor beta chains sequenced from a single sample in a study of T-cell reconstitution after alpha-beta-depleted transplantation in children. Unique molecular identifiers were incorporated when the TCRbeta library was constructed. A single record per CDR3 protein comes from TCRdb applying MiXCR to the PCR reads. The sample carries fewer than 550,000 distinct CDR3 sequences, 10% to 12% recorded once. Here the sequenced sample was PBMCs, mostly from graft donor cells, taken 180 days after TCRalphabeta/CD19-depleted stem cell transplant. These receptors came from a female patient between 2 and 15 years old who had a stem cell transplant for aplastic anemia, so the T cells may come from the graft donor.

Only a few counts were recorded for this clonotype. This chain links TRBV5-8 with TRBJ1-2; D unresolved. Looked up from germline, CDR1 is SGHTS and CDR2 is YDEGEE. CDR3 length: 14 residues. Trimming took 1 base from V and 8 from J, leaving 15 bases between them. CDR3 nucleotide sequence: TGTGCCAGCAGCTTGTACGCGGGTGATGGAGGCTACACCTTC. This gives the protein CASSLYAGDGGYTF.

In regard to this clonotype: The junction and the germline gene differ at one end; a read error may be behind it. The J gene is TRBJ1-6, the V gene TRBV12-3 or TRBV12-4; possibly TRBD1 for D (6 bases). The CDR3 covers 19 residues. The chain's CDR3 is CTSRTWTASFGSYNSPLHF. The CDR3, as DNA: TGTACCAGCAGAACCTGGACAGCGTCCTTTGGATCCTATAATTCACCCCTCCACTTT.

This chain connects TRBV6-2 or TRBV6-3 to TRBJ1-1; D gene ambiguous. This CDR3 has 14 residues. Germline V lookup: CDR1 MNHEY, CDR2 SVGEGT. The V end was cut by 3 bases, the J end by 3 bases, with 11 bases between. CDR3 in DNA: TGTGCCAGCAGTTATTGGATCCGAGACACTGAAGCTTTCTTT. Translating gives CASSYWIRDTEAFF.

The gene calls are TRBV12-3 or TRBV12-4 and TRBJ2-7; the D gene is possibly TRBD2 (6 bases). The CDR3 sequence is 13 residues long. Trimming took off 8 bases at V and 5 bases at J, with 16 bases between the two ends. The CDR3 region is CASSIRAGNEQYV. For the CDR3, the DNA is TGTGCCAGCTCCATCAGAGCGGGTAACGAGCAGTACGTC.

A few counts support this clonotype. V and J are TRBV5-1 and TRBJ2-7; D is perhaps TRBD2 (6 bases). The CDR3 runs to 15 residues. V lost 6 bases and J 3 bases, leaving 19 bases between the germline ends. Per the germline V gene, CDR1 is SGHRS and CDR2 is YFSETQ. CDR3 DNA sequence: TGCGCCAGCAATCGCGGGGCCCTAGGACGCTACGAGCAGTACTTC. Protein: CASNRGALGRYEQYF.

The chain employs TRBV7-3 and TRBJ2-5; TRBD2 is a possible D gene (5 bases). This CDR3 contains 15 residues. Germline assignment: CDR1 SGHTA and CDR2 FQGTGA. The ends were cut back, 1 base at V and 9 bases at J, with 18 bases in the middle. CDR3 residues: CASSLMGRSGFPQYF. DNA of the CDR3: TGTGCCAGCAGCTTAATGGGCCGGTCGGGATTTCCCCAGTACTTC.

The table lists this clonotype with a few counts. The rearrangement links TRBV10-3 to TRBJ2-2, with D uncertain. The V gene's germline CDR1 is ENHRY and CDR2 SYGVKD. The length of the CDR3 is 13 residues. The germline V and J ends were trimmed by 3 bases and 6 bases, with 8 bases remaining between them. The CDR3 DNA follows: TGTGCCATCAGTGACGACCCTCCCGGGGAGCTGTTTTTT. This encodes CAISDDPPGELFF.

The rearrangement joins TRBV4-2 to TRBJ1-6; tentative D call: TRBD1 (5 bases). CDR1 LGHNA and CDR2 YNFKEQ come from the germline V gene. The CDR3 length is 15 residues. V dropped 3 bases and J dropped 9 bases, with 15 bases sitting between them. The CDR3: CASSQSGRLTSPLHF. The CDR3 region has the DNA TGTGCCAGCAGCCAGTCAGGGCGATTGACTTCACCCCTCCACTTT.

J is TRBJ2-1 and V is TRBV11-3, with D possibly being TRBD1 (5 bases). V was cut by 4 bases and J by 0 bases, with 16 bases left in between. Germline CDR1 reads SGHNT; CDR2 reads YENEEA. This CDR3 has 17 amino acids. The CDR3 DNA reads TGTGCCAGCAGCTGCCGCAGGGCCTGGAGCTCCTACAATGAGCAGTTCTTC. Translating it yields CASSCRRAWSSYNEQFF.

This clonotype was counted many times. V is TRBV6-1 and J is TRBJ2-5; 9 bases fit TRBD1. The CDR3 is made up of 15 amino acids. Trimming at V came to 6 bases and at J to 7 bases, leaving 12 bases not matched to a gene. From germline, CDR1 is MNHNS and CDR2 SASEGT. The CDR3 coding sequence is TGTGCCAGCAGCCCGGGACAGGGTATTATCGGGACCCAGTACTTC. This sequence encodes CASSPGQGIIGTQYF.

There are a few counts of this clonotype. CDR3 DNA sequence: TGTGCCAGCAGCTTAGGCCGGGGGCAGTTCTTC. Its protein is CASSLGRGQFF. The chain has TRBV7-9 and TRBJ2-1, with D maybe TRBD2 (5 bases). This CDR3 contains 11 residues. The germline V gene encodes CDR1 SEHNR and CDR2 FQNEAQ (reference sequence). The V end was cut by 1 base, the J end by 12 bases, with 7 bases between.

The CDR3 here is CASSPRIEGVNTEAFF. The DNA for the CDR3 is TGTGCCAGCTCACCAAGGATAGAGGGGGTGAACACTGAAGCTTTCTTT. J is TRBJ1-1 and V is TRBV18; D possibly corresponds to TRBD1 (6 bases). The germline CDR1 and CDR2 sequences are KGHSH and LQKENI. This CDR3 has 16 amino acids. V dropped 2 bases and J dropped 0 bases, with 13 bases sitting between them.

This clonotype was observed at least ten times. The rearrangement joins TRBV20-1 to TRBJ1-5, with D perhaps TRBD1 (6 bases). Between the trimmed V and J ends, which lost 3 bases and 3 bases, there was a span of 9 bases. CDR1 DFQATT and CDR2 SNEGSKA come from the germline V gene (reference sequence). The CDR3 runs to 13 residues. The DNA of the CDR3 is TGCAGTGCTAGCGGGACAAACAATCAGCCCCAGCATTTT. Translated, it gives CSASGTNNQPQHF.

The chain joins TRBV12-3 or TRBV12-4 to TRBJ2-2, with 7 bases lining up with TRBD2. This CDR3 has 16 amino acids. V dropped 3 bases and J dropped 3; count of bases not matched to a gene: 7. CDR3 sequence (DNA): TGTGCCAGCAGTTTTGGGGACTACACCCACACCGGGGAGCTGTTTTTT. This translates into CASSFGDYTHTGELFF.

This clonotype was observed a handful of times. The chain uses TRBV6-6 and TRBJ1-1; D not certain. The CDR3 covers 13 residues. V lost 0 bases and J lost 8, with 10 bases in between. Germline V CDR1 and CDR2: MNHNY, SVGAGI (reference sequence). The CDR3 DNA reads as TGTGCCAGCAGTTACTCGGTCAGCGAGGAAGCTTTCTTT. It encodes CASSYSVSEEAFF.

CDR3: CASKGQGDQPQHF. The DNA for the CDR3 is TGTGCCAGCAAAGGACAGGGGGACCAGCCCCAGCATTTT. V is TRBV12-3 or TRBV12-4 and J is TRBJ1-5, with 10 bases matching TRBD1. The CDR3 sequence is 13 residues long. Germline trimming cut 7 bases from V and 7 bases from J; bases unmatched to any gene: 4.

This chain uses TRBV27 with TRBJ1-5; TRBD1 is a possible D gene (5 bases). Per the germline V gene, CDR1 is MNHEY and CDR2 is SMNVEV (reference sequence). The CDR3 extends over 17 amino acids. Trimming took 0 bases from V and 6 from J, leaving 18 bases between them. CDR3 coding DNA: TGTGCCAGCAGTTTATCGATACCCTGGCAGGGATTTCAGCCCCAGCATTTT. Its translation is CASSLSIPWQGFQPQHF.